The 19 T cell receptor beta chains below were found in one sample sequenced in a study of CD8 T cells in Susac syndrome. RNA was extracted with the RNeasy kit, and a quantity of about 0.45 to 1 ug was reverse transcribed using random hexamers. TCRdb fed the immunoSEQ multiplex PCR reads into MiXCR, producing one record per CDR3 protein. Of 150,000 to 200,000 distinct CDR3 sequences listed, 85% to 95% are singletons. The sample taken for sequencing was CD8+ T cells from PBMCs. The origin of the receptors is a human donor with multiple sclerosis.

V usage is TRBV27 and J usage is TRBJ2-7; D unresolved. Germline loops: CDR1 MNHEY, CDR2 SMNVEV (reference sequence). The CDR3 is 11 amino acids. V was cut by 5 bases and J by 7 bases, with 9 bases left in between. CDR3 coding DNA: TGTGCCAGCAGTAAGGACGGTGAGCAGTACTTC. Protein sequence: CASSKDGEQYF.

This chain connects TRBV20-1 to TRBJ2-5; tentatively, D is TRBD2 (5 bases). V was cut by 0 bases and J by 7 bases, with 12 bases left in between. Germline values: CDR1 DFQATT, CDR2 SNEGSKA (reference sequence). The length of the CDR3 is 13 residues. The CDR3 loop is CSARDLDEGTQYF. Here the CDR3 DNA reads TGCAGTGCTAGAGATTTGGACGAGGGGACCCAGTACTTC.

V and J are TRBV29-1 and TRBJ1-2; the D is unclear. The CDR3 loop spans 8 amino acids. Trimming pared 2 bases from V and 14 bases from J, leaving 6 bases between. Germline V gives CDR1 SQVTM, CDR2 ANQGSEA. CDR3: CSVESGTF. As DNA, the CDR3 is TGCAGCGTTGAATCCGGGACCTTC.

This chain uses TRBV28 with TRBJ2-3, with D tentatively TRBD1 (6 bases). V dropped 2 bases and J dropped 7 bases, with 16 bases sitting between them. Germline CDR1 is MDHEN and CDR2 is SYDVKM. The CDR3 sequence is 15 residues long. CDR3 sequence: CASSLRRQGPYTQYF. CDR3 nucleotides: TGTGCCAGCAGTTTACGGCGCCAGGGGCCATATACGCAGTATTTT. Supplemented by reference TRBV28 and TRBJ2-3, the full variable domain reads DVKVTQSSRYLVKRTGEKVFLECVQDMDHENMFWYRQDPGLGLRLIYFSYDVKMKEKGDIPEGYSVSREKKERFSLILESASTNQTSMYLCASSLRRQGPYTQYFGPGTRLTVL.

CDR3 nucleotides: TGTGCCAGCACCCGGGAGGGGTATCGGACCCAGGGGGTGAACACTGAAGCTTTCTTT. The encoded protein is CASTREGYRTQGVNTEAFF. V and J are TRBV7-9 and TRBJ1-1; 7 bases align to TRBD1. Germline V gene lookup returns CDR1 SEHNR and CDR2 FQNEAQ (reference sequence). This CDR3 comprises 19 residues. The ends lost 7 bases at V and 0 bases at J; junction bases unmatched: 20.

This chain connects TRBV29-1 to TRBJ1-2, with TRBD1 matching over 10 bases. CDR3 length: 14 residues. V was clipped by 6 bases and J by 4 bases; unmatched bases: 8. The germline V gene has CDR1 SQVTM and CDR2 ANQGSEA. The CDR3 DNA is TGCAGCGTGGCGACAGGGGGCGCAGGCTATGGCTACACCTTC. Translating gives CSVATGGAGYGYTF.

The V gene is TRBV7-9, the J gene TRBJ2-1, with 9 bases fitting TRBD2. J gave up 7 bases and V 1 base, and 5 bases lay outside the gene matches. The CDR3 sequence is 15 residues long. The germline CDR1 and CDR2 sequences are SEHNR and FQNEAQ (reference sequence). For the CDR3, the DNA is TGTGCCAGCAGCTTAGTTAGCGGGAGTGCGAATGAGCAGTTCTTC. This codes for CASSLVSGSANEQFF.

The rearrangement uses TRBV4-2 and TRBJ2-5; either TRBD1 or TRBD2 may fit D (6 bases each). The CDR3 covers 18 residues. Per germline, CDR1 LGHNA and CDR2 YNFKEQ. V was clipped by 0 bases and J by 4 bases, with 21 bases between them. The DNA of the CDR3 is TGTGCCAGCAGCCAAGAAGGAGGAGGGGGGTTTTCCCCAGAGACCCAGTACTTC. Amino acids: CASSQEGGGGFSPETQYF.

The chain joins TRBV30 to TRBJ2-1; 11 bases agree with TRBD1. CDR1 is GTSNPN, CDR2 SVGIG, per germline (reference sequence). J was trimmed by 8 bases and V by 1 base; bases with no gene match: 4. This CDR3 is 14 amino acids long. DNA for the CDR3: TGTGCCTGGAGTGCAGGGACAGGGGGAGATGAGCAGTTCTTC. It yields the protein CAWSAGTGGDEQFF.

This sequence joins TRBV12-3 or TRBV12-4 and TRBJ2-3; 14 bases line up with TRBD2. The V gene end was trimmed by 6 bases and the J gene end by 4 bases; junction bases not matched to a gene: 9. The CDR3 covers 17 residues. The CDR3 here is CASRARLAGGPADTQYF. Here the CDR3 DNA reads TGTGCCAGCAGGGCTAGACTAGCGGGAGGGCCGGCAGATACGCAGTATTTT.

The V call is TRBV28, the J call TRBJ2-7; D could derive from TRBD1 or TRBD2 (5 bases each). Germline V gives CDR1 MDHEN, CDR2 SYDVKM. Between the trimmed V and J ends, which lost 5 bases and 2 bases, there was a span of 16 bases. The CDR3 is 15 residues long. CDR3 nucleotide sequence: TGTGCCAGCAGTCCCCCGGGGCCCAACACCTACGAGCAGTACTTC. Translated, it gives CASSPPGPNTYEQYF.

The gene calls are TRBV29-1 and TRBJ2-3, with D perhaps matching TRBD2 (6 bases). V gave up 6 bases and J gave up 5 bases, with 12 bases separating them. The germline V gene encodes CDR1 SQVTM and CDR2 ANQGSEA. The CDR3 spans 12 residues. The CDR3 DNA follows: TGCAGCGTGGGGGGACTGGGAGATACGCAGTATTTT. It translates to CSVGGLGDTQYF.

V is TRBV27 and J is TRBJ2-7, with D unclear. The V and J ends lost 6 bases and 6 bases respectively, with 12 bases between them. Germline CDR1 reads MNHEY; CDR2 reads SMNVEV (reference sequence). CDR3 length: 12 residues. The chain's CDR3 is CASSTTSGEQYF. CDR3 nucleotide sequence: TGTGCCAGCAGCACAACGTCGGGCGAGCAGTACTTC.

The chain joins TRBV27 to TRBJ2-1; no firm D call. Germline-derived CDR1 and CDR2 are MNHEY and SMNVEV (reference sequence). This CDR3 is built from 15 residues. Trimming left V 2 bases short and J 7 bases short, with 15 bases between. The CDR3 region has the DNA TGTGCCAGCAGTTTAGTTGGTCCCATTGGAAATGAGCAGTTCTTC. It specifies CASSLVGPIGNEQFF.

The chain couples TRBV11-2 to TRBJ1-5; D unresolved. Germline CDR1 reads SGHAT; CDR2 reads FQNNGV. V was trimmed by 0 bases and J by 2 bases, leaving 5 bases between them. This CDR3 is built from 14 residues. CDR3 loop: CASSLEVGNQPQHF. The CDR3, as DNA: TGTGCCAGCAGCTTAGAGGTTGGCAATCAGCCCCAGCATTTT.

The chain joins TRBV9 to TRBJ1-1, with D perhaps matching TRBD1 (5 bases). Germline V gene lookup returns CDR1 SGDLS and CDR2 YYNGEE. Trimming shortened V by 4 bases and J by 1 base, and 11 bases separated the two germline ends. The CDR3 extends over 14 amino acids. The CDR3 nucleotides read TGTGCCAGCAGCCTAACCGACAGGAACACTGAAGCTTTCTTT. Amino acid sequence: CASSLTDRNTEAFF.

This chain links TRBV13 with TRBJ1-2; D not certain. Germline lookup yields CDR1 PRHDT and CDR2 FYEKMQ (reference sequence). V lost 5 bases and J 2 bases, leaving 21 bases between the germline ends. The CDR3 has 17 residues. The CDR3 loop is CASSPLGSVDGNYGYTF. CDR3 DNA sequence: TGTGCCAGCAGCCCCCTCGGTTCGGTCGACGGAAACTATGGCTACACCTTC.

CDR3 sequence: CSAISRLSGYTF. CDR3 DNA sequence: TGCAGTGCTATTAGTCGGTTAAGCGGCTACACCTTC. This chain links TRBV20-1 with TRBJ1-2; D remains unclear. The ends were cut back, 4 bases at V and 8 bases at J, with 14 bases in the middle. The CDR3 runs 12 residues. Germline CDR1 and CDR2: DFQATT and SNEGSKA (reference sequence).

This chain joins TRBV27 and TRBJ1-5, with D perhaps matching TRBD1 (6 bases). This CDR3 region has 15 residues. With 5 bases removed from V and 5 bases from J, the gap between germline ends came to 16 bases. The V gene's germline CDR1 is MNHEY and CDR2 SMNVEV (reference sequence). CDR3 amino acids: CASSPGMGGHQPQHF. For the CDR3, the DNA is TGTGCCAGCAGTCCTGGGATGGGGGGCCATCAGCCCCAGCATTTT.